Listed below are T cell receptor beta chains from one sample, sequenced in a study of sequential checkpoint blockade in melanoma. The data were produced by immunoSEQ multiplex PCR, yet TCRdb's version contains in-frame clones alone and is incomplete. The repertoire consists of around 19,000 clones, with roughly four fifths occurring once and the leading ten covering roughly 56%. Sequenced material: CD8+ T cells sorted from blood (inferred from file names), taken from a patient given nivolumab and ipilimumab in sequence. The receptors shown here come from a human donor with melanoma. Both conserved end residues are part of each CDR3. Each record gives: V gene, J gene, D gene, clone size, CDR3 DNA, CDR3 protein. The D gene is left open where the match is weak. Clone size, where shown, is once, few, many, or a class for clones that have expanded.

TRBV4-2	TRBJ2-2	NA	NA	TGTGCCAGCAGCCAAGAGACAGGACCTGGGGAGCTGTTTTTT	CASSQETGPGELFF
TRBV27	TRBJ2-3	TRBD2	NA	TGTGCCAGCAGTTTAACGGGGGGAGGGGCAGATACGCAGTATTTT	CASSLTGGGADTQYF
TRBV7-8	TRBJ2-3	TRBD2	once	TGTGCCAGCAGCTTAGCTAGCGGGGGGGGGTTTTCAGATACGCAGTATTTT	CASSLASGGGFSDTQYF
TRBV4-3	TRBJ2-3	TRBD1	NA	TGCGCCAGCAGCCAAGATCCCTCTCAGGGGGCAGATACGCAGTATTTT	CASSQDPSQGADTQYF
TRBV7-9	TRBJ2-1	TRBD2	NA	TGTGCCAGCAGCCCGGGACTAGCGGGGGTGGATGAGCAGTTCTTC	CASSPGLAGVDEQFF
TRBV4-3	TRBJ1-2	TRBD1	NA	TGCGCCAGCAGCCAAGATCGGACAGGGGGCTATGGCTACACCTTC	CASSQDRTGGYGYTF
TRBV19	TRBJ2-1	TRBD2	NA	TGTGCCAGTAGTGGGTTAGCGGGGGAGAATGAGCAGTTCTTC	CASSGLAGENEQFF
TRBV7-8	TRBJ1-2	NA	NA	TGTGCCAGCAGCTCGTCAGGCCTAAACTATGGCTACACCTTC	CASSSSGLNYGYTF
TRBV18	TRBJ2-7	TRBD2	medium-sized	TGTGCCAGCTCACCACCTAGCGGGGGGATCCACTCCTACGAGCAGTACTTC	CASSPPSGGIHSYEQYF
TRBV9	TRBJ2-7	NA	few	TGTGCCAGCAGCTTAACAGGGAGCCGAATCTACGAGCAGTACTTC	CASSLTGSRIYEQYF
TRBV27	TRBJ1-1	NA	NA	TGTGCCAGCAGTTTATCGGTACAGGGAAACACTGAAGCTTTCTTT	CASSLSVQGNTEAFF
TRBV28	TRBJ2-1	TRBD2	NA	TGTGCCAGCAGTTTAGGGTGGGGGACTAGCGGTTACTACAATGAGCAGTTCTTC	CASSLGWGTSGYYNEQFF
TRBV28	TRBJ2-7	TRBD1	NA	TGTGCCAGCAGTCCCTTGGGACAGGGGTATTACGAGCAGTACTTC	CASSPLGQGYYEQYF
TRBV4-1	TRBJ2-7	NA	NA	TGCGCCAGCAGCCCGAACCAAGGCCTAGCAACCTACGAGCAGTACTTC	CASSPNQGLATYEQYF
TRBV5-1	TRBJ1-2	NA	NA	TGCGCCAGCAGCCTCGCGGGCCGGGCTAGTGGCTACACCTTC	CASSLAGRASGYTF
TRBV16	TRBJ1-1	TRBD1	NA	TGTGCCAGCAGCCAATCCCCAGGGGGCGTGGGAACTGAAGCTTTCTTT	CASSQSPGGVGTEAFF
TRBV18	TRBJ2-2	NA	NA	TGTGCCAGCTCACTAGGGGCGAACACCGGGGAGCTGTTTTTT	CASSLGANTGELFF
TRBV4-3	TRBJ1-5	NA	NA	TGCGCCAGCAGCCAAGACAGGGGTGTAGGTCAGCCCCAGCATTTT	CASSQDRGVGQPQHF
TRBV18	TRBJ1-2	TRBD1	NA	TGTGCCAGCTCACCACGCGCGGAGACAGGGCCGGGCGATGGCTACACCTTC	CASSPRAETGPGDGYTF
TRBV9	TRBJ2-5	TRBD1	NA	TGTGCCAGCAGCGTAGAAACAGGGGAGCTCGGTGAGACCCAGTACTTC	CASSVETGELGETQYF
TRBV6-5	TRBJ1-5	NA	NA	TGTGCCAGCAGTTATCTCGTCAATCAGCCCCAGCATTTT	CASSYLVNQPQHF
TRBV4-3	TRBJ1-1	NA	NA	TGCGCCAGCAGCTCTCCCGGTAACACTGAAGCTTTCTTT	CASSSPGNTEAFF
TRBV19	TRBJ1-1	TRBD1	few	TGTGCCAGTAGTATAAACAGGGGGCATACTGAAGCTTTCTTT	CASSINRGHTEAFF
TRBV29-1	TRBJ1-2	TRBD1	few	TGCAGCGGTGTACAGGGGTATGGCTACACCTTC	CSGVQGYGYTF
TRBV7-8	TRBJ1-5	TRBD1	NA	TGTGCCAGCAGCTTATCAGCTTGGACAGGGGACCTTCCTCATAGCAATCAGCCCCAGCATTTT	CASSLSAWTGDLPHSNQPQHF
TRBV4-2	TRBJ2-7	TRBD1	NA	TGTGCCAGCAGCCACCAAGGACAGGGCCACGAGCAGTACTTC	CASSHQGQGHEQYF
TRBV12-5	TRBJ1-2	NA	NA	TGTGCTAGTAGCGACGGTGGTTTTGGCTACACCTTC	CASSDGGFGYTF
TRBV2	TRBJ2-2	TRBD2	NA	TGTGCCAGCAACGGACTAGCGGGGGATGCGAACACCGGGGAGCTGTTTTTT	CASNGLAGDANTGELFF
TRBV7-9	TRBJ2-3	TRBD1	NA	TGTGCCAGCAGCCGACAGGGGGCCGCGGCAGATACGCAGTATTTT	CASSRQGAAADTQYF
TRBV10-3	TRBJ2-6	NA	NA	TGTGCCATCAGGGACACCTCTGGGGCCAACGTCCTGACTTTC	CAIRDTSGANVLTF
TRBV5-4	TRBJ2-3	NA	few	TGCGCCAGCAGCCAGGTACACACAGATACGCAGTATTTT	CASSQVHTDTQYF
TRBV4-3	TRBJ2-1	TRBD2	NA	TGCGCCAGCAGCCATCGGACTAGCGGGGGGAGTGAGCAGTTCTTC	CASSHRTSGGSEQFF
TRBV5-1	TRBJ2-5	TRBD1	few	TGCGCCAGCTCGGGACAGGGTCAAGAGACCCAGTACTTC	CASSGQGQETQYF
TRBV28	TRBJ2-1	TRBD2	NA	TGTGCCATCGAAGGGACTAGCGGGGGGTTAAGCTCCTACAATGAGCAGTTCTTC	CAIEGTSGGLSSYNEQFF
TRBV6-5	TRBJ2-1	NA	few	TGTGCCAGCAGCCCTGGTTTCGGTGAGCAGTTCTTC	CASSPGFGEQFF
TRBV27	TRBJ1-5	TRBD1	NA	TGTGCCAGCAGTTTTACCGGACAGGGCATGAATCAGCCCCAGCATTTT	CASSFTGQGMNQPQHF
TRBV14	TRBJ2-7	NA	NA	TGTGCCAGCAGCCTTAGGGGTCCCCGCTCCTACGAGCAGTACTTC	CASSLRGPRSYEQYF
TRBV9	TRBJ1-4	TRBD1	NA	TGTGCCAGCAGCAAAGGACAGGGCGTCGGGGAAAAACTGTTTTTT	CASSKGQGVGEKLFF
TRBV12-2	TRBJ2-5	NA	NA	TGTGCAAGTCGCTTAGCGGATAGATCGGGCCAAGAGACCCAGTACTTC	CASRLADRSGQETQYF